These 13 T cell receptor beta chains were sequenced from one sample in a study of preoperative IRX-2 immunotherapy in early breast cancer. TCRdb's copy holds only in-frame clones and misses some; the assay was immunoSEQ multiplex PCR. In the table there are about 23,000 clones, 80% to 90% of which are singletons. Regarding treatment: preoperative locoregional IRX-2 cytokine immunotherapy. The sample here was tumor tissue, taken after IRX-2 immunotherapy. These receptors all come from a human donor with breast cancer.

The CDR3 nucleotides are TGCAGCGGCCCCGGGGACAGGGGGAAGAAAGCTGGAAACACCATATATTTT. Translating it yields CSGPGDRGKKAGNTIYF. The chain uses TRBV29-1 and TRBJ1-3; 11 positions agree with TRBD1. CDR1 and CDR2 (germline): SQVTM, ANQGSEA. This CDR3 has 17 amino acids. V gave up 7 bases and J gave up 2 bases; unmatched junction bases: 13.

The chain recombines TRBV4-2 with TRBJ2-4; D is uncertain. Per germline, CDR1 LGHNA and CDR2 YNFKEQ. CDR3 length: 15 residues. V was cut by 1 base and J by 7 bases, with 14 bases left in between. The DNA of the CDR3 is TGTGCCAGCAGCCAAGTTTCCGTAGCCTTGAACATTCAGTACTTC. This sequence encodes CASSQVSVALNIQYF.

The gene calls are TRBV28 and TRBJ1-5; 12 positions agree with TRBD1. CDR3 size: 15 residues. V lost 6 bases, J lost 6 bases, and 6 bases stayed unmatched. Germline V gene sequence: CDR1 MDHEN, CDR2 SYDVKM. The CDR3 protein is CASSPGTGGVQPQHF. DNA for the CDR3: TGTGCCAGCAGCCCCGGGACAGGGGGCGTTCAGCCCCAGCATTTT.

This chain links TRBV28 with TRBJ2-7, with unresolved D. This CDR3 has 12 residues. Between the trimmed V and J ends, which lost 3 bases and 6 bases, there was a span of 9 bases. Germline V gene lookup returns CDR1 MDHEN and CDR2 SYDVKM. The CDR3 region has the DNA TGTGCCAGCAGTTTTAATCCGTCCGAGCAGTACTTC. Its protein product is CASSFNPSEQYF. Complete variable domain (other parts from reference TRBV28 and TRBJ2-7): DVKVTQSSRYLVKRTGEKVFLECVQDMDHENMFWYRQDPGLGLRLIYFSYDVKMKEKGDIPEGYSVSREKKERFSLILESASTNQTSMYLCASSFNPSEQYFGPGTRLTVT.

This chain uses TRBV6-6 with TRBJ2-7; D gene ambiguous. Trimming took 7 bases from V and 2 from J, leaving 12 bases between them. The germline V gene has CDR1 MNHNY and CDR2 SVGAGI (reference sequence). The CDR3 covers 13 residues. CDR3 sequence: CASTAAAAYEQYF. As DNA, the CDR3 is TGTGCCAGCACGGCCGCGGCTGCCTACGAGCAGTACTTC.

This sequence joins TRBV28 and TRBJ2-5, with D perhaps matching TRBD1 (6 bases). The CDR3 runs to 13 residues. Germline-derived CDR1 and CDR2 are MDHEN and SYDVKM. V gave up 7 bases and J gave up 3 bases, with 12 bases separating them. CDR3: CASIGQGKETQYF. The CDR3 nucleotides read TGTGCCAGCATTGGCCAGGGGAAAGAGACCCAGTACTTC.

This clone was counted a few times. This chain uses TRBV2 with TRBJ1-6; D is possibly TRBD1 (5 bases). Germline assignment: CDR1 SNHLY and CDR2 FYNNEI. The CDR3 sequence is 14 residues long. V gave up 8 bases and J gave up 6 bases, with 14 bases separating them. CDR3 sequence: CASSTGTPNSPLHF. The CDR3 coding sequence is TGTGCCAGCTCAACCGGGACCCCTAATTCACCCCTCCACTTT.

In its sample, this clone was seen once. The chain combines TRBV27 with TRBJ2-4, with TRBD2 matching 15 bases. V shed 5 bases, J shed 7 bases, and the junction held 3 bases outside the gene matches. The germline V gene encodes CDR1 MNHEY and CDR2 SMNVEV (reference sequence). The CDR3 has 15 amino acids. The CDR3: CASSGGLAGGNIQYF. The CDR3, as DNA: TGTGCCAGCAGTGGGGGACTAGCGGGAGGTAACATTCAGTACTTC.

The chain combines TRBV5-8 with TRBJ2-5, with TRBD2 identical over 13 bases. The CDR3 spans 19 residues. Germline assignment: CDR1 SGHTS and CDR2 YDEGEE. Trimming cost V 1 base and J 4 bases; bases outside gene matches: 13. CDR3 amino acids: CASSLCRTSGRGTGETQYF. In DNA form, the CDR3 reads TGTGCCAGCAGCTTGTGCAGGACTAGCGGGAGAGGAACGGGAGAGACCCAGTACTTC.

The V and J genes are TRBV9 and TRBJ1-5; 9 bases match TRBD1. V lost 0 bases to trimming and J lost 2 bases; unmatched junction nucleotides: 0. The CDR3 runs to 15 residues. Germline values: CDR1 SGDLS, CDR2 YYNGEE. DNA of the CDR3: TGTGCCAGCAGCGTAGGGGACAGGGGCAATCAGCCCCAGCATTTT. Amino acids: CASSVGDRGNQPQHF.

The CDR3 DNA reads as TGTGCCAGCAGCCCCCGGGGGGTTGAAAAACTGTTTTTT. It specifies CASSPRGVEKLFF. The chain links TRBV6-5 to TRBJ1-4, with a possible D match to TRBD1 (5 bases). There are 13 residues in the CDR3. Trimming removed 6 bases at V and 7 bases at J, with 12 bases between. The germline V gene encodes CDR1 MNHEY and CDR2 SVGAGI.

The chain is built from TRBV5-4 and TRBJ2-7; perhaps TRBD2 as D (5 bases). Germline-derived CDR1 and CDR2 are SGHNT and YYREEE (reference sequence). This CDR3 comprises 15 residues. Trimming stripped 4 bases from V and 4 bases from J, with 18 bases between. The CDR3 here is CASSPPGSGVYEQYF. The CDR3 DNA sequence: TGTGCCAGCAGCCCCCCGGGAAGCGGCGTATACGAGCAGTACTTC.

The V and J genes are TRBV5-4 and TRBJ2-7; D is perhaps TRBD2 (6 bases). Trimming removed 0 bases at V and 1 base at J, with 11 bases between. The germline gives CDR1 SGHNT, CDR2 YYREEE (reference sequence). This CDR3 region has 15 residues. The DNA for the CDR3 is TGTGCCAGCAGCTTGGTTGCGGGGAATTCCTACGAGCAGTACTTC. It codes for CASSLVAGNSYEQYF. The full variable domain, with the rest looked up from reference TRBV5-4 and TRBJ2-7, is ETGVTQSPTHLIKTRGQQVTLRCSSQSGHNTVSWYQQALGQGPQFIFQYYREEENGRGNFPPRFSGLQFPNYSSELNVNALELDDSALYLCASSLVAGNSYEQYFGPGTRLTVT.